The clone carrying this T cell receptor beta chain was observed once. These data originate in a study of blood T cell repertoires in COVID-19. As for the study in general: Sources were T cells, B-cell-depleted T cells, or PBMCs; the material itself was cDNA or gDNA.

This CDR3 comprises 15 residues. V lost 4 bases, J lost 6 bases, and 8 bases stayed unmatched. Germline CDR1 MDHEN, CDR2 SYDVKM. Original processing notes: It was from reference gene primer amplification that nucleated cell counts were estimated. The assay was immunoSEQ multiplex PCR, and TCRdb's table has in-frame clones only and misses some. The V and J calls and clone size are taken from that table; D and trimming were inferred from the DNA. The sample consists of about 51,000 clones, more than 70% of them appearing once. V and J are TRBV28 and TRBJ1-1, with 10 nucleotides matching TRBD1. The sample taken for sequencing was peripheral blood. This TCR derives from a man older than 75 with active COVID-19. The CDR3 nucleotides are TGTGCCAGCAGTTCCTGGGGACAGGGGAGCCCTGAAGCTTTCTTT. Translation gives CASSSWGQGSPEAFF.